This is a list of T cell receptor beta chains from one sample in a study of cytomegalovirus exposure and HLA in healthy donors. Using immunoSEQ multiplex PCR, the repertoire was profiled, and TCRdb retains in-frame clones only, with some absent. There are 65,000 to 80,000 clones in the sample; less than 80% occur only once, and less than 9.5% lies in the top ten. Sequenced sample: PBMCs. The receptors were sampled from a woman in her thirties or forties in good health and CMV-seropositive. The CDR3 runs from the conserved cysteine through the conserved F or W. A D gene is named only where the DNA matches it firmly. Expanded clones get a size class; other rows say once, few or many, or leave the size out.

CDR3 length: 12
D gene: NA
V gene: TRBV10-3
J gene: TRBJ2-7
clone size: NA
CDR3 DNA: TGTGCCATCACCCGGAGCCCGGGCGAGCAGTACTTC
CDR3 protein: CAITRSPGEQYF

CDR3 length: 14
D gene: TRBD1
V gene: TRBV7-9
J gene: TRBJ2-7
clone size: NA
CDR3 DNA: TGTTCCAGCAGCTTAGGACAGGGCCTCGACGAGCAGTACTTC
CDR3 protein: CSSSLGQGLDEQYF

CDR3 length: 15
D gene: NA
V gene: TRBV15
J gene: TRBJ1-2
clone size: NA
CDR3 DNA: TGTGCCACCAGCAGAACCGGGACACGGACCTATGGCTACACCTTC
CDR3 protein: CATSRTGTRTYGYTF

CDR3 length: 13
D gene: TRBD1
V gene: TRBV7-2
J gene: TRBJ2-1
clone size: NA
CDR3 DNA: TGTGCCAGCGTCCGGGACAGGGACAATGAGCAGTTCTTC
CDR3 protein: CASVRDRDNEQFF

CDR3 length: 14
D gene: NA
V gene: TRBV29-1
J gene: TRBJ2-5
clone size: NA
CDR3 DNA: TGCAGCGTTGGGTCGGGGGATCCCTTTGAGACCCAGTACTTC
CDR3 protein: CSVGSGDPFETQYF

CDR3 length: 16
D gene: NA
V gene: TRBV11-2
J gene: TRBJ2-7
clone size: few
CDR3 DNA: TGTGCCAGCAGCTTAGATGGCGGGGCGAGCGTTAGGGAGCAGTACTTC
CDR3 protein: CASSLDGGASVREQYF

CDR3 length: 15
D gene: TRBD1
V gene: TRBV7-2
J gene: TRBJ1-3
clone size: few
CDR3 DNA: TGTGCCAGCAGCCCCCTGTCCGGGACAGGGGTCACCATATATTTT
CDR3 protein: CASSPLSGTGVTIYF

CDR3 length: 14
D gene: NA
V gene: TRBV7-9
J gene: TRBJ2-7
clone size: NA
CDR3 DNA: TGTGCCAGCAGTCAATCCAGGGTATTAGACGAGCAGTACTTC
CDR3 protein: CASSQSRVLDEQYF

CDR3 length: 14
D gene: NA
V gene: TRBV19
J gene: TRBJ2-7
clone size: NA
CDR3 DNA: TGTGCCAGTAGTATACTCCTTAGCTCCTACGAGCAGTACTTC
CDR3 protein: CASSILLSSYEQYF

CDR3 length: 15
D gene: NA
V gene: TRBV7-9
J gene: TRBJ2-3
clone size: NA
CDR3 DNA: TGTGCCAGCAGCTTAGGTAGCCCCGTCACAGATACGCAGTATTTT
CDR3 protein: CASSLGSPVTDTQYF

CDR3 length: 13
D gene: NA
V gene: TRBV29-1
J gene: TRBJ2-5
clone size: NA
CDR3 DNA: TGCAGCGGTTATGGACTCCTCCAAGAGACCCAGTACTTC
CDR3 protein: CSGYGLLQETQYF

CDR3 length: 15
D gene: NA
V gene: TRBV6-6
J gene: TRBJ1-2
clone size: NA
CDR3 DNA: TGTGCCAGCAGTTACACCGGTCAGGGGTACTATGGCTACACCTTC
CDR3 protein: CASSYTGQGYYGYTF

CDR3 length: 14
D gene: NA
V gene: TRBV18
J gene: TRBJ2-7
clone size: NA
CDR3 DNA: TGTGCCAGCTCACCAGGACAGAGCTCCTACGAGCAGTACTTC
CDR3 protein: CASSPGQSSYEQYF

CDR3 length: 16
D gene: NA
V gene: TRBV7-6
J gene: TRBJ1-4
clone size: once
CDR3 DNA: TGTGCCAGCAGCCCCATAGAGGGGACATCCGATGAAAAACTGTTTTTT
CDR3 protein: CASSPIEGTSDEKLFF

CDR3 length: 16
D gene: TRBD1
V gene: TRBV7-2
J gene: TRBJ1-4
clone size: NA
CDR3 DNA: TGTGCCAGCAGCTCATATCGGACAGGGCCCAATGAAAAACTGTTTTTT
CDR3 protein: CASSSYRTGPNEKLFF

CDR3 length: 15
D gene: TRBD1
V gene: TRBV19
J gene: TRBJ1-4
clone size: NA
CDR3 DNA: TGTGCCAGTAGTATTACAGGGGCGAGAGATGAAAAACTGTTTTTT
CDR3 protein: CASSITGARDEKLFF

CDR3 length: 15
D gene: NA
V gene: TRBV4-3
J gene: TRBJ1-6
clone size: NA
CDR3 DNA: TGCGCCAGCAGCCAAGATTGGGGGGGAAATTCACCCCTCCACTTT
CDR3 protein: CASSQDWGGNSPLHF

CDR3 length: 14
D gene: TRBD1
V gene: TRBV2
J gene: TRBJ1-5
clone size: NA
CDR3 DNA: TGTGCCAGCAGTGGACAGGGGGGCAATCAGCCCCAGCATTTT
CDR3 protein: CASSGQGGNQPQHF

CDR3 length: 15
D gene: TRBD2
V gene: TRBV2
J gene: TRBJ2-1
clone size: NA
CDR3 DNA: TGTGCCAGCATCACTAGCGGGGGATCCTACAATGAGCAGTTCTTC
CDR3 protein: CASITSGGSYNEQFF

CDR3 length: 16
D gene: TRBD1
V gene: TRBV11-3
J gene: TRBJ2-2
clone size: NA
CDR3 DNA: TGTGCCAGCAGCTTAGGAGGGACAGTGAACACCGGGGAGCTGTTTTTT
CDR3 protein: CASSLGGTVNTGELFF

CDR3 length: 13
D gene: NA
V gene: TRBV5-1
J gene: TRBJ1-1
clone size: NA
CDR3 DNA: TGCGCCAGCAGAAAAACAGGAGACACTGAAGCTTTCTTT
CDR3 protein: CASRKTGDTEAFF

CDR3 length: 15
D gene: NA
V gene: TRBV18
J gene: TRBJ2-3
clone size: NA
CDR3 DNA: TGTGCCAGCTCACCACCCTCTGGTAGCGGAGATACGCAGTATTTT
CDR3 protein: CASSPPSGSGDTQYF

CDR3 length: 15
D gene: NA
V gene: TRBV5-4
J gene: TRBJ2-7
clone size: NA
CDR3 DNA: TGTGCCAGCAGCAGAGCAGGCCCCCGGTCCTACGAGCAGTACTTC
CDR3 protein: CASSRAGPRSYEQYF

CDR3 length: 13
D gene: NA
V gene: TRBV6-4
J gene: TRBJ2-3
clone size: few
CDR3 DNA: TGTGCCAGCAGTGACTCTGAGGGTAATACGCAGTATTTT
CDR3 protein: CASSDSEGNTQYF

CDR3 length: 19
D gene: NA
V gene: TRBV7-2
J gene: TRBJ2-3
clone size: NA
CDR3 DNA: TGTGCCAGCAGCTTAGTAGCGGCACCACCACTAATAAGCACAGATACGCAGTATTTT
CDR3 protein: CASSLVAAPPLISTDTQYF

CDR3 length: 14
D gene: NA
V gene: TRBV5-4
J gene: TRBJ2-7
clone size: NA
CDR3 DNA: TGTGCCAGCAGCCCCTTTGAGCCGGACAGCGAGCAGTACTTC
CDR3 protein: CASSPFEPDSEQYF

CDR3 length: 15
D gene: TRBD2
V gene: TRBV18
J gene: TRBJ2-7
clone size: NA
CDR3 DNA: TGTGCCAGCTCACCACCCTCGGCTAGCGGGGACGAGCAGTACTTC
CDR3 protein: CASSPPSASGDEQYF

CDR3 length: 14
D gene: NA
V gene: TRBV28
J gene: TRBJ1-3
clone size: NA
CDR3 DNA: TGTGCCAGCAGTTCTAGTCGGGATGGAAACACCATATATTTT
CDR3 protein: CASSSSRDGNTIYF

CDR3 length: 11
D gene: NA
V gene: TRBV25-1
J gene: TRBJ1-1
clone size: NA
CDR3 DNA: TGTGCCAGCAGTGATTCGGCTGAAGCTTTCTTT
CDR3 protein: CASSDSAEAFF

CDR3 length: 15
D gene: NA
V gene: TRBV5-4
J gene: TRBJ1-6
clone size: NA
CDR3 DNA: TGTGCCAGCAGCTTGCGGTTAGAGGGCAATTCACCCCTCCACTTT
CDR3 protein: CASSLRLEGNSPLHF

CDR3 length: 13
D gene: NA
V gene: TRBV18
J gene: TRBJ2-7
clone size: NA
CDR3 DNA: TGTGCCAGCTCACCAGCCTCAGACTACGAGCAGTACTTC
CDR3 protein: CASSPASDYEQYF

CDR3 length: 16
D gene: TRBD1
V gene: TRBV6-6
J gene: TRBJ1-5
clone size: NA
CDR3 DNA: TGTGCCAGCAGTTACCCCAGGACAGGGAGAAATCAGCCCCAGCATTTT
CDR3 protein: CASSYPRTGRNQPQHF

CDR3 length: 11
D gene: TRBD2
V gene: TRBV20-1
J gene: TRBJ2-5
clone size: NA
CDR3 DNA: TGCAGTGCTCCGCGGGGGGAGACCCAGTACTTC
CDR3 protein: CSAPRGETQYF

CDR3 length: 15
D gene: TRBD1
V gene: TRBV29-1
J gene: TRBJ2-7
clone size: NA
CDR3 DNA: TGCAGCGTTGAAGGTTCCGGGACAGTGACCTACGAGCAGTACTTC
CDR3 protein: CSVEGSGTVTYEQYF